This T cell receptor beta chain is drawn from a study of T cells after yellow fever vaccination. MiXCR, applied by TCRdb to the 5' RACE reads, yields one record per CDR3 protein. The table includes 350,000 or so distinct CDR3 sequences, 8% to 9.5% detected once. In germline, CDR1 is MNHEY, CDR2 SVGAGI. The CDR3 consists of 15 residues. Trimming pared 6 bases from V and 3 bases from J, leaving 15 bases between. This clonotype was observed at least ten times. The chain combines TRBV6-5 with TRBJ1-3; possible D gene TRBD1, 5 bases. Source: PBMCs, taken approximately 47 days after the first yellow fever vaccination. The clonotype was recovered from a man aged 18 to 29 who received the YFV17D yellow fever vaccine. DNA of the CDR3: TGTGCCAGCAGCGACTCTGACAGTTTTGGAAACACCATATATTTT. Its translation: CASSDSDSFGNTIYF.